This TCR beta chain was observed in a study of regulatory T cells in long-lasting Graves disease. Study background: Antithyroid drug use was under 3 months in newly diagnosed Graves' patients.

CDR3 regions were amplified by Arm-PCR using iRepertoire HTBI primers to build TCR beta libraries. TCRdb reanalysed the multiplex PCR reads using MiXCR and keeps one entry per CDR3 protein. The sample shows roughly 320,000 distinct CDR3 sequences, around 15% of them seen only once. CDR3 length: 15 amino acids. V lost 1 base and J 3 bases, leaving 12 bases between the germline ends. CDR1 and CDR2 from the germline V gene are KGHSH and LQKENI. Noted time point: newly diagnosed GD, antithyroid drugs for less than 3 months. The TCR library used RNA extracted from PBMCs. An endocrinology unit in Xi'an, China, supplied the patients. This clonotype showed up many times. Its target is not known. General study findings and limits: Among the persistent patients, fewer than 3,500 public clonotypes were shared, more than the 966 shared among new patients.

These same data were also listed under a study on T cells in Graves' hyperthyroidism and ophthalmopathy. Per that paper: Lactation, pregnancy, other autoimmune disease or uncontrolled infection led to exclusion of patients.

This clonotype was obtained from a man in his forties with Graves disease. The rearrangement uses TRBV18 and TRBJ1-1, with D tentatively TRBD1 (5 bases). The sequences come from peripheral blood mononuclear cells (PBMCs), collected at new diagnosis, from a patient treated with antithyroid drugs. The CDR3 reads CASSPLQGGDTEAFF. In DNA, the CDR3 is TGTGCCAGCTCACCACTCCAGGGTGGTGACACTGAAGCTTTCTTT. Drawing the rest from reference TRBV18 and TRBJ1-1, the complete variable domain is NAGVMQNPRHLVRRRGQEARLRCSPMKGHSHVYWYRQLPEEGLKFMVYLQKENIIDESGMPKERFSAEFPKEGPSILRIQQVVRGDSAAYFCASSPLQGGDTEAFFGQGTRLTVV.